These T cell receptor beta chains were read from a single sample in a study of graft-versus-host responses after intestinal transplantation. The antigens these receptors bind are not known. Data came from immunoSEQ multiplex PCR; TCRdb stores just in-frame clones and leaves some out. The profile shows 70,000 or so clones, about 80% of them singletons. Sequenced here: unstimulated CD4+ T cells sorted from spleen or lymph node cells, sampled before transplant. These receptors originate from a human donor who was the organ donor for an intestinal transplant. The CDR3 runs from the conserved cysteine through the conserved F or W. A D gene is named only where the DNA matches it firmly. Clone size appears in some rows only: once, few, many, or a class for an expanded clone.

TRBV2	TRBD2	TRBJ2-5	NA	15	CASRWTSGAGGTQYF	TGTGCCAGCAGATGGACTAGCGGGGCCGGCGGGACCCAGTACTTC
TRBV5-6	NA	TRBJ2-5	NA	15	CASSSPSGGGETQYF	TGTGCCAGCAGCTCCCCTTCCGGGGGTGGTGAGACCCAGTACTTC
TRBV5-1	TRBD1	TRBJ1-2	NA	16	CASSLVSPGTGGGYTF	TGCGCCAGCAGCTTGGTGTCTCCCGGGACAGGGGGTGGCTACACCTTC
TRBV6-1	NA	TRBJ2-6	NA	14	CASSEASGANVLTF	TGTGCCAGCAGTGAAGCGTCGGGGGCCAACGTCCTGACTTTC
TRBV5-1	TRBD1	TRBJ2-2	few	15	CASSPMTGDTGELFF	TGCGCCAGCAGCCCCATGACAGGGGACACCGGGGAGCTGTTTTTT
TRBV6-1	NA	TRBJ1-1	NA	14	CASRFQVSNTEAFF	TGTGCCAGCAGGTTCCAGGTCTCGAACACTGAAGCTTTCTTT
TRBV18	NA	TRBJ1-2	few	13	CASSPKEGYGYTF	TGTGCCAGCTCACCAAAGGAGGGCTATGGCTACACCTTC
TRBV19	NA	TRBJ1-3	few	15	CASSIGGTSGNTIYF	TGTGCCAGTAGTATTGGAGGGACCTCTGGAAACACCATATATTTT
TRBV2	NA	TRBJ2-2	NA	14	CASSELRGTGELFF	TGTGCCAGCAGTGAATTAAGGGGCACCGGGGAGCTGTTTTTT
TRBV5-1	TRBD2	TRBJ2-1	NA	15	CATEPSLAGETEQFF	TGCGCCACCGAACCGAGCCTAGCGGGGGAAACTGAGCAGTTCTTC
TRBV5-1	NA	TRBJ2-1	NA	11	CASRGRGEQFF	TGCGCCAGCCGTGGGAGAGGTGAGCAGTTCTTC
TRBV27	TRBD1	TRBJ2-2	NA	16	CATAGQGIPGTGELFF	TGTGCCACCGCGGGACAGGGGATTCCAGGCACCGGGGAGCTGTTTTTT
TRBV5-1	NA	TRBJ1-1	once	13	CASSPERNTEAFF	TGCGCCAGCAGCCCCGAGAGGAACACTGAAGCTTTCTTT
TRBV27	TRBD2	TRBJ2-2	NA	18	CASKRWLAGVRGTGELFF	TGTGCCAGCAAACGGTGGCTAGCGGGGGTTAGGGGCACCGGGGAGCTGTTTTTT
TRBV2	NA	TRBJ1-2	NA	13	CASSAGTTYGYTF	TGTGCCAGCAGTGCCGGGACAACGTATGGCTACACCTTC
TRBV2	TRBD1	TRBJ2-6	NA	16	CASNWNRGAGANVLTF	TGTGCCAGCAACTGGAACAGGGGCGCTGGGGCCAACGTCCTGACTTTC
TRBV5-5	TRBD1	TRBJ1-5	NA	16	CASSPGTGTLNQPQHF	TGTGCCAGCAGCCCAGGGACAGGGACATTAAATCAGCCCCAGCATTTT